This passage covers 18 T cell receptor beta chains from one sample sequenced in a study of response to subunit inactivated influenza vaccine. A single record per CDR3 protein comes from TCRdb applying MiXCR to the RT-PCR reads. The table records about 540,000 distinct CDR3 sequences, under 30% of them present only once. The same sample was also used in a study of T cells expressing NK-cell markers. That study reports: TCR beta cDNA was made by 5'RACE template switching with UMIs.

Sequencing was performed on CD4+ T cells sorted from PBMCs, taken roughly 12 days after vaccination. Source of these receptors: a man aged 50 to 60 who received an inactivated influenza vaccine.

The chain carries TRBV3-1 and TRBJ2-1, with a weak D call TRBD2 (7 bases). This CDR3 spans 21 amino acids. Germline CDR1 is LGHDT and CDR2 is YNNKEL (reference sequence). V lost 0 bases to trimming and J lost 0 bases, with 24 bases between them. CDR3 in DNA: TGTGCCAGCAGCCAAGATCCCCTCGGGGGGCGTATGGCTAGCTCCTACAATGAGCAGTTCTTC. It is translated as CASSQDPLGGRMASSYNEQFF.

V is TRBV5-1 and J is TRBJ2-7, with a weak D call TRBD1 (6 bases). Germline CDR1 is SGHRS and CDR2 is YFSETQ. Trimming cost V 4 bases and J 6 bases, with 14 bases left between them. The CDR3 totals 13 residues. CDR3 DNA: TGCGCCAGCAGCCCTCAACAGGGACCCGAGCAGTACTTC. Residues: CASSPQQGPEQYF.

This sequence joins TRBV20-1 and TRBJ2-3, with TRBD2 identical over 9 bases. Losses at the gene ends were 1 base for V and 4 bases for J; bases not matched to a gene: 6. The CDR3 has 15 residues. Germline CDR1 reads DFQATT; CDR2 reads SNEGSKA (reference sequence). The CDR3 DNA reads as TGCAGTGCTAGAGCGGCGGGAGGGATGGCAGATACGCAGTATTTT. Its translation is CSARAAGGMADTQYF.

This clonotype was seen at least ten times. The V call is TRBV12-3 or TRBV12-4, the J call TRBJ2-1; D remains ambiguous. Trimming took 2 bases from V and 10 from J, leaving 9 bases between them. There are 12 residues in the CDR3. In nucleotides, the CDR3 is TGTGCCAGCAGTTTAAATCCTGTGGAGCAGTTCTTC. This encodes CASSLNPVEQFF.

V and J are TRBV5-1 and TRBJ2-1, with TRBD2 identical over 12 bases. The germline V gene encodes CDR1 SGHRS and CDR2 YFSETQ. The CDR3 totals 16 residues. Germline trimming cut 1 base from V and 2 bases from J; bases unmatched to any gene: 1. CDR3 DNA sequence: TGCGCCAGCAGCTTGTGGACTAGCGGGGCCTACAATGAGCAGTTCTTC. The encoded protein is CASSLWTSGAYNEQFF.

The chain carries TRBV6-2 or TRBV6-3 and TRBJ2-4; weak D call: TRBD1 (6 bases). Trimming pared 2 bases from V and 0 bases from J, leaving 17 bases between. The germline gives CDR1 MNHEY, CDR2 SVGEGT. The CDR3 spans 18 residues. The CDR3, as DNA: TGTGCCAGCAGTTACCTCATACAGGGCACCTTAGCCAAAAACATTCAGTACTTC. Translating it yields CASSYLIQGTLAKNIQYF.

This clonotype has only a few counts. The rearrangement joins TRBV4-2 to TRBJ2-3; D remains unclear. The CDR3 is 15 residues long. Germline V CDR1 and CDR2: LGHNA, YNFKEQ. The germline V and J ends were trimmed by 1 base and 6 bases, with 14 bases remaining between them. Written as DNA, the CDR3 is TGTGCCAGCAGCCAAGTCTCTTCAGGTCGGGATACGCAGTATTTT. Its translation is CASSQVSSGRDTQYF.

The V gene is TRBV14, the J gene TRBJ2-3, with D possibly TRBD1 on 5 matching bases. V lost 1 base to trimming and J lost 8 bases, with 16 bases between them. The CDR3 extends over 15 amino acids. The germline V gene has CDR1 SGHDN and CDR2 FVKESK. CDR3 protein: CASSQGRARRATQYF. CDR3 nucleotide sequence: TGTGCCAGCAGCCAAGGTCGGGCCCGCAGGGCTACGCAGTATTTT.

Many counts were recorded for this clonotype. The gene calls are TRBV20-1 and TRBJ1-5, with D perhaps TRBD1 (5 bases). V dropped 6 bases and J dropped 4 bases, with 13 bases sitting between them. This CDR3 is built from 13 residues. The germline gives CDR1 DFQATT, CDR2 SNEGSKA (reference sequence). The CDR3, as DNA: TGCAGTGCCGGGGCGACTCTTAATCAGCCCCAGCATTTT. Amino acids: CSAGATLNQPQHF.

This rearrangement joins TRBV7-6 to TRBJ2-5; maybe TRBD2 (5 bases). Germline assignment: CDR1 SGHVS and CDR2 FNYEAQ. V was shortened by 2 bases and J by 5 bases, with 18 bases between the two germline ends. The length of the CDR3 is 16 residues. In nucleotides, the CDR3 is TGTGCCAGCAGCTTATATATTGAGGGAGTCGGGGAGACCCAGTACTTC. Its protein is CASSLYIEGVGETQYF.

V gene TRBV5-1 combines with J gene TRBJ2-1; 12 nucleotides line up with TRBD2. V lost 4 bases and J lost 7; bases outside the gene matches: 9. Germline lookup yields CDR1 SGHRS and CDR2 YFSETQ. This CDR3 contains 16 residues. CDR3: CASSPSSGRAINEQFF. In DNA, the CDR3 is TGCGCCAGCAGCCCATCTAGCGGGAGGGCCATAAATGAGCAGTTCTTC.

This clonotype was seen a handful of times. J is TRBJ1-1 and V is TRBV10-3; no clear D gene. V was shortened by 4 bases and J by 0 bases, with 9 bases between the two germline ends. The CDR3 totals 14 residues. Per germline, CDR1 ENHRY and CDR2 SYGVKD. The CDR3 sequence is CAISGTSMNTEAFF. The CDR3 bases are TGTGCCATCAGTGGGACGTCCATGAACACTGAAGCTTTCTTT.

This clonotype was found many times. The chain recombines TRBV20-1 with TRBJ1-5, with D unresolved. V lost 1 base and J 1 base, leaving 8 bases between the germline ends. The germline CDR1 and CDR2 sequences are DFQATT and SNEGSKA (reference sequence). The length of the CDR3 is 14 residues. CDR3 nucleotide sequence: TGCAGTGCTAGAGTTGCGGGGAGCAATCAGCCCCAGCATTTT. Protein sequence: CSARVAGSNQPQHF.

At least ten counts were recorded for this clonotype. CDR3 in amino acids: CASSTGQTYEQYF. For the CDR3, the DNA is TGTGCCAGCAGCACCGGACAGACCTACGAGCAGTACTTC. V is TRBV28 and J is TRBJ2-7, with D possibly TRBD1 on 6 matching bases. Germline CDR1 and CDR2: MDHEN and SYDVKM. CDR3 size: 13 residues. Trimming took off 6 bases at V and 2 bases at J, with 11 bases between the two ends.

The genes are TRBV4-3 and TRBJ2-5; 7 bases map to TRBD1. The CDR3 has 14 residues. Unmatched junction bases numbered 2, after V lost 0 bases and J lost 4 bases. Germline CDR1 reads LGHNA; CDR2 reads YSLEER. CDR3 in DNA: TGCGCCAGCAGCCAAGAGCCAGGGGGAGAGACCCAGTACTTC. This gives the protein CASSQEPGGETQYF.

This clonotype was recorded a few times. The rearrangement uses TRBV20-1 and TRBJ2-2; weak D call: TRBD2 (5 bases). Trimming took 3 bases from V and 5 from J, leaving 16 bases between them. Germline CDR1 DFQATT, CDR2 SNEGSKA (reference sequence). The CDR3 length is 15 residues. CDR3 nucleotide sequence: TGCAGTGCTAGGGGCTGGGCAAGAGGGACCGGGGAGCTGTTTTTT. Translating gives CSARGWARGTGELFF.

The gene calls are TRBV20-1 and TRBJ2-3; 10 nucleotides align to TRBD2. This CDR3 contains 16 residues. Germline CDR1 reads DFQATT; CDR2 reads SNEGSKA (reference sequence). The J segment lost 4 bases and the V segment lost 0 bases, leaving 7 bases of the junction unmatched. As DNA, the CDR3 is TGCAGTGCTAGAGATTTAGCGGGGGGATCAGCAGATACGCAGTATTTT. Protein: CSARDLAGGSADTQYF.

The gene calls are TRBV27 and TRBJ1-5, with D possibly matching TRBD1 (5 bases). CDR3 size: 15 residues. The V end was cut by 5 bases, the J end by 2 bases, with 13 bases between. Per germline, CDR1 MNHEY and CDR2 SMNVEV (reference sequence). This CDR3 reads CASSATVLRNQPQHF. Here the CDR3 DNA reads TGTGCCAGCAGTGCGACAGTTTTACGCAATCAGCCCCAGCATTTT.